Listed below are T cell receptor beta chains from one sample, sequenced in a study of blood T cells in healthy people across ages. TCRdb itself ran the 5' RACE reads through MiXCR, one entry per CDR3 protein. The table shows some 1.6 million distinct CDR3 sequences, with approximately 32% occurring only once. Sequencing used blood. The receptor set was obtained from a woman between 25 and 40 years old in good health. Both conserved end residues are part of each CDR3. Fields, in order: J gene, clone size, V gene, D gene, CDR3 DNA, CDR3 protein. The D gene is left open where the match is weak. Clone size is stated in some rows and not others, as once, few, many or a class when expanded.

TRBJ2-4 - TRBV12-3/TRBV12-4 - TGTGCCAGCAGTTTTTTCTCCGGGACCCCTAGGGAAGGGGCCAAAAACATTCAGTACTTC CASSFFSGTPREGAKNIQYF
TRBJ1-5 - TRBV12-3/TRBV12-4 - TGTGCCAGCAGTTTGGGGCCGTCTCAGACCCAGCATTTT CASSLGPSQTQHF
TRBJ2-1 few TRBV5-1 TRBD2 TGCGCCAGCAGGACTAGCGGGGGCCCCTTGGGAAATGAGCAGTTCTTC CASRTSGGPLGNEQFF
TRBJ1-2 - TRBV9 - TGTGCCAGCAGCGCTACAGGCCATGGCTACACCTTC CASSATGHGYTF
TRBJ2-5 few TRBV12-3/TRBV12-4 TRBD1 TGTGCCAGCACCGCGACAGGGCCGGAGACCCAGTACTTC CASTATGPETQYF
TRBJ2-2 few TRBV20-1 - TGCAGTGCACAGAATATGCACGGCCCGAACACCGGGGAGCTGTTTTTT CSAQNMHGPNTGELFF
TRBJ1-1 - TRBV29-1 TRBD1 TGCAGCGTCGGGACAGCCCTTAACACTGAAGCTTTCTTT CSVGTALNTEAFF
TRBJ1-1 - TRBV29-1 - TGCAGCGTTGACGGGGGAATGAACACTGAAGCTTTCTTT CSVDGGMNTEAFF
TRBJ1-2 - TRBV9 - TGTGCCAGCAGCGTAGGACAGGCCGCCTATGGCTACACCTTC CASSVGQAAYGYTF
TRBJ2-1 - TRBV29-1 TRBD2 TGCAGCGCCGGGGGGACTAGCTATGAGCAGTTCTTC CSAGGTSYEQFF
TRBJ2-1 - TRBV20-1 - TGCAGTGCTACTACGGGGCCGCCCCGGAATGAGCAGTTCTTC CSATTGPPRNEQFF
TRBJ1-4 - TRBV12-3/TRBV12-4 - TGTGCCAGCAGATTGAGGGGGATTGGTGAAAAACTGTTTTTT CASRLRGIGEKLFF
TRBJ1-2 - TRBV5-1 - TGCGCCAGCAGCTTGTCAGCAGGAGGGAGCTATGGCTACACCTTC CASSLSAGGSYGYTF
TRBJ2-1 - TRBV3-1 TRBD2 TGTGCCAGCAGCCAGTTTGCGGGGGTCAATGAGCAGTTCTTC CASSQFAGVNEQFF
TRBJ2-3 few TRBV20-1 - TGCAGTGCTCGAATTTCAGATACGCAGTATTTT CSARISDTQYF
TRBJ1-5 few TRBV30 - TGTGCCTGGAAGGCCAGTAATCAGCCCCAGCATTTT CAWKASNQPQHF
TRBJ2-7 - TRBV20-1 - TGCGGTGCTAGAGAAGACAGGATGAGCTACGAGCAGTACTTC CGAREDRMSYEQYF
TRBJ2-5 - TRBV7-2 - TGTGCCAGCAGCCTACTCTTGGAGGGGATTGAGACCCAGTACTTC CASSLLLEGIETQYF
TRBJ1-2 many TRBV4-1 - TGCGCCAGCAGCCAAGCCCTTGGAGGGACGGCCTATGGCTACACCTTC CASSQALGGTAYGYTF
TRBJ2-3 - TRBV29-1 TRBD1 TGCAGCGTCGAAAGACGACAGGGCCGCACAGATACGCAGTATTTT CSVERRQGRTDTQYF
TRBJ2-7 few TRBV20-1 TRBD2 TGCAGTGCCCGCGGACGGGAGGGCCTCTACGAGCAGTACTTC CSARGREGLYEQYF
TRBJ2-5 few TRBV11-1 - TGTGCCAGCAACTTAGGGTCTGGAGAGACCCAGTACTTC CASNLGSGETQYF
TRBJ2-3 - TRBV10-1 - TGCGCCAGCAGGGAGTCTTCGGGGACAGATACGCAGTATTTT CASRESSGTDTQYF
TRBJ2-7 - TRBV2 - TGTGCCAGCGCTCAGGGGACCCCCTCCTACGAGCAGTACTTC CASAQGTPSYEQYF
TRBJ2-1 few TRBV20-1 - TGCAGTGCTAAACCCCGCATAGAGCAGTTCTTC CSAKPRIEQFF
TRBJ2-4 - TRBV2 - TGTGCCAGCAGTAGTGGGCTGGGCAGCTTAGCCAAAAACATTCAGTACTTC CASSSGLGSLAKNIQYF
TRBJ2-3 few TRBV2 - TGTGCCAGCAGTGTCTTAGTAGATACGCAGTATTTT CASSVLVDTQYF
TRBJ1-4 - TRBV28 TRBD1 TGTGCCAGCAGTCCCGAGGGGACAGGGGAAGAGGATGAAAAACTGTTTTTT CASSPEGTGEEDEKLFF
TRBJ2-3 few TRBV27 TRBD2 TGTGCCAGCAGTTTATCCTCTAGCGGGAGCACAGATACGCAGTATTTT CASSLSSSGSTDTQYF
TRBJ2-5 - TRBV6-5 - TGTGCCAGCAGTTACGGTCCGGCTGAGAGGGGGGCAGGAGAGACCCAGTACTTC CASSYGPAERGAGETQYF
TRBJ2-7 few TRBV20-1 - TGCAGTGGGTACAGTGCATCCTACGAGCAGTACTTC CSGYSASYEQYF
TRBJ2-7 - TRBV27 TRBD1 TGTGCCAGCAGTCAATACAGGGGTTACGAGCAGTACTTC CASSQYRGYEQYF
TRBJ1-4 - TRBV30 TRBD1 TGTGCCTGGAGTGCCAGGGGGAGAGCAACTAATGAAAAACTGTTTTTT CAWSARGRATNEKLFF
TRBJ2-1 - TRBV11-1 - TGTGCCAGCAGCGGGGGACTGCAAGAGACCCAGTTCTTC CASSGGLQETQFF
TRBJ2-7 - TRBV7-8 - TGTGCCAGCAGCTTAGTTCCAGGGGTGGGAGAGCAGTACTTC CASSLVPGVGEQYF
TRBJ2-3 few TRBV20-1 TRBD2 TGCAGTGCTAGAGCCGGAGCGGGAGCGGATACGCAGTATTTT CSARAGAGADTQYF
TRBJ1-3 - TRBV10-3 - TGTGCCATCAGGGACGACCCTGGAAACACCATATATTTT CAIRDDPGNTIYF
TRBJ2-7 few TRBV27 TRBD1 TGTGCCAGCTCGTCGGGACAGCACTACGAGCAGTACTTC CASSSGQHYEQYF
TRBJ2-7 few TRBV6-1 - TGTGCCAGCAGTGCTCGCGGGGCGGGCTCCTACGAGCAGTACTTC CASSARGAGSYEQYF